The 26 T cell receptor beta chains presented below share a single source sample, sequenced in a study of blood T cell repertoires in COVID-19. Only in-frame clones appear in the TCRdb table, and some are missing; sequencing was by immunoSEQ multiplex PCR. The table shows under 100,000 clones, with around 87% occurring only once. The material sequenced was peripheral blood. Receptors originate from a human donor in a cohort sampled during active COVID-19.

The rearrangement joins TRBV2 to TRBJ1-1; D is undetermined. The CDR3 has 15 residues. Germline V gives CDR1 SNHLY, CDR2 FYNNEI. Trimming took off 3 bases at V and 4 bases at J, with 15 bases between the two ends. The CDR3 reads CASSERVRRGTEAFF. CDR3 in DNA: TGTGCCAGCAGTGAGAGGGTTAGACGCGGCACTGAAGCTTTCTTT.

The V gene is TRBV14, the J gene TRBJ2-5; 12 nucleotides agree with TRBD2. Germline V gene sequence: CDR1 SGHDN, CDR2 FVKESK. This CDR3 is built from 15 residues. Germline trimming cut 6 bases from V and 6 bases from J; bases unmatched to any gene: 8. In DNA form, the CDR3 reads TGTGCCAGCAGTCTCGGACTAGCGGGGTCGAAGACCCAGTACTTC. Residues: CASSLGLAGSKTQYF.

The chain is built from TRBV2 and TRBJ1-5; D is unresolved. This CDR3 is 13 amino acids long. Trimming shortened V by 7 bases and J by 0 bases, and 7 bases separated the two germline ends. Per the germline V gene, CDR1 is SNHLY and CDR2 is FYNNEI. CDR3 nucleotides: TGTGCCAGCACGGTGTATAGCAATCAGCCCCAGCATTTT. It translates to CASTVYSNQPQHF.

In its sample, this clone was seen a few times. The genes are TRBV6-5 and TRBJ2-1; tentative D call: TRBD2 (5 bases). The CDR3 is made up of 16 amino acids. Germline V CDR1 and CDR2: MNHEY, SVGAGI. Trimming cost V 2 bases and J 0 bases, with 11 bases left between them. The CDR3 spells CASSYRVGSSYNEQFF. As DNA, the CDR3 is TGTGCCAGCAGTTACAGAGTTGGGAGCTCCTACAATGAGCAGTTCTTC.

The chain links TRBV14 to TRBJ2-1; D call uncertain. V shed 5 bases and J shed 7 bases, with 18 bases lying between them. This CDR3 comprises 15 residues. The germline V gene encodes CDR1 SGHDN and CDR2 FVKESK. Here the CDR3 reads CASSILSGSANEQFF. CDR3 bases: TGTGCCAGCAGCATACTTTCCGGGTCCGCTAATGAGCAGTTCTTC.

The V and J genes are TRBV7-9 and TRBJ1-5, with D unresolved. Germline CDR1 and CDR2: SEHNR and FQNEAQ (reference sequence). V lost 6 bases and J lost 6, with 9 bases in between. The CDR3 extends over 12 amino acids. In DNA, the CDR3 is TGTGCCAGCAGTCGCGGACTTCAGCCCCAGCATTTT. Translation gives CASSRGLQPQHF. The whole variable domain, filled in from reference TRBV7-9 and TRBJ1-5, reads DTGVSQNPRHKITKRGQNVTFRCDPISEHNRLYWYRQTLGQGPEFLTYFQNEAQLEKSRLLSDRFSAERPKGSFSTLEIQRTEQGDSAMYLCASSRGLQPQHFGDGTRLSIL.

The chain links TRBV14 to TRBJ1-4; D might be TRBD1 (5 bases). This CDR3 comprises 14 residues. V shed 3 bases and J shed 7 bases, with 12 bases lying between them. CDR1 is SGHDN and CDR2 is FVKESK in the germline V gene. CDR3 in amino acids: CASSQVRATEKLFF. CDR3 sequence (DNA): TGTGCCAGCAGCCAGGTCAGGGCCACTGAAAAACTGTTTTTT. The complete variable domain, with remaining parts taken from reference TRBV14 and TRBJ1-4, reads EAGVTQFPSHSVIEKGQTVTLRCDPISGHDNLYWYRRVMGKEIKFLLHFVKESKQDESGMPNNRFLAERTGGTYSTLKVQPAELEDSGVYFCASSQVRATEKLFFGSGTQLSVL.

The chain carries TRBV6-6 and TRBJ2-6; TRBD1 matches 9 bases. CDR1 is MNHNY, CDR2 SVGAGI, per germline (reference sequence). The length of the CDR3 is 16 residues. Trimming took 4 bases from V and 3 from J; bases not matched to a gene: 4. DNA for the CDR3: TGTGCCAGCAGTTTACAGGGGGCAGGTGGGGCCAACGTCCTGACTTTC. Its protein is CASSLQGAGGANVLTF.

The chain links TRBV7-2 to TRBJ2-5, with TRBD2 matching 9 bases. This CDR3 has 15 amino acids. V shed 0 bases, J shed 5 bases, and the junction held 4 bases outside the gene matches. CDR1 is SGHTA and CDR2 is FQGNSA in the germline V gene. The CDR3 loop is CASSLAPSGVETQYF. CDR3 nucleotides: TGTGCCAGCAGCTTAGCACCTAGCGGGGTGGAGACCCAGTACTTC.

This sequence joins TRBV27 and TRBJ2-1; 8 nucleotides line up with TRBD1. Germline CDR1 is MNHEY and CDR2 is SMNVEV (reference sequence). CDR3 size: 14 residues. With V trimmed by 6 bases and J by 5 bases, 6 bases remained unmatched. CDR3 sequence reads: CASRVGQGNNEQFF. CDR3 DNA: TGTGCCAGCAGAGTAGGACAGGGCAACAATGAGCAGTTCTTC.

The V gene is TRBV5-1, the J gene TRBJ2-2, with D maybe TRBD2 (7 bases). This CDR3 is built from 16 residues. Per germline, CDR1 SGHRS and CDR2 YFSETQ. The V gene lost 0 bases and the J gene lost 3 bases, with 12 bases spanning the gap. The CDR3 spells CASSLVAGADTGELFF. CDR3 DNA: TGCGCCAGCAGCTTGGTCGCGGGGGCGGACACCGGGGAGCTGTTTTTT.

CDR3 nucleotide sequence: TGTGCCACTGGACAGTCTTACGAGCAGTACTTC. This translates into CATGQSYEQYF. The V call is TRBV6-5, the J call TRBJ2-7, with D possibly being TRBD1 (6 bases). In germline, CDR1 is MNHEY, CDR2 SVGAGI. V was pared by 10 bases and J by 4 bases, with 11 bases between. CDR3 length: 11 residues.

This rearrangement joins TRBV2 to TRBJ2-2, with a tentative D call TRBD2 (6 bases). From germline, CDR1 is SNHLY and CDR2 FYNNEI. V was clipped by 5 bases and J by 1 base, with 17 bases between them. CDR3 length equals 17 residues. The CDR3 nucleotides read TGTGCCAGCAGTCAAACCTCGGGGGAGCTGAACACCGGGGAGCTGTTTTTT. It is translated as CASSQTSGELNTGELFF. Using reference TRBV2 and TRBJ2-2 for the parts outside the CDR3, the full variable domain is EPEVTQTPSHQVTQMGQEVILRCVPISNHLYFYWYRQILGQKVEFLVSFYNNEISEKSEIFDDQFSVERPDGSNFTLKIRSTKLEDSAMYFCASSQTSGELNTGELFFGEGSRLTVL.

The chain combines TRBV4-3 with TRBJ2-3; no clear D. Trimming took off 0 bases at V and 6 bases at J, with 16 bases between the two ends. The CDR3 totals 16 residues. CDR1 and CDR2 (germline): LGHNA, YSLEER. The CDR3 loop is CASSQDSFPLVDTQYF. DNA for the CDR3: TGCGCCAGCAGCCAAGACAGTTTTCCCCTGGTGGATACGCAGTATTTT.

The chain combines TRBV5-4 with TRBJ2-7, with 10 bases that match TRBD1. Germline trimming cut 4 bases from V and 0 bases from J; bases unmatched to any gene: 4. CDR3 size: 15 residues. Germline V gene sequence: CDR1 SGHNT, CDR2 YYREEE (reference sequence). The CDR3 DNA reads as TGTGCCAGCAGCCGACAGGGGGCCGTCTCCTACGAGCAGTACTTC. Translated, it gives CASSRQGAVSYEQYF.

The gene calls are TRBV7-2 and TRBJ2-1; 7 positions match TRBD2. The ends lost 1 base at V and 7 bases at J; junction bases unmatched: 7. Looked up from germline, CDR1 is SGHTA and CDR2 is FQGNSA. The CDR3 extends over 15 amino acids. The CDR3 nucleotides read TGTGCCAGCAGCTTAGGGGGGACTACTCGGAATGAGCAGTTCTTC. It translates to CASSLGGTTRNEQFF.

The V call is TRBV27, the J call TRBJ2-7; D is unclear. The germline CDR1 and CDR2 sequences are MNHEY and SMNVEV (reference sequence). V lost 3 bases to trimming and J lost 1 base, with 19 bases between them. This CDR3 comprises 17 residues. The CDR3 region is CASSFRLPRSPSYEQYF. In DNA, the CDR3 is TGTGCCAGCAGTTTCCGCCTTCCACGGAGCCCATCCTACGAGCAGTACTTC.

The chain combines TRBV15 with TRBJ1-6; TRBD1 aligns across 7 bases. V was clipped by 0 bases and J by 10 bases; unmatched bases: 3. From germline, CDR1 is LNHNV and CDR2 YYDKDF (reference sequence). The CDR3 extends over 14 amino acids. CDR3 amino acids: CATSRDPGGSPLHF. The CDR3 bases are TGTGCCACCAGCAGAGACCCAGGGGGGTCACCCCTCCACTTT.

This chain joins TRBV29-1 and TRBJ1-1, with TRBD1 as a possible D gene (6 bases). Germline V gene data show CDR1 as SQVTM and CDR2 as ANQGSEA. The CDR3 contains 13 residues. Trimming took off 8 bases at V and 1 base at J, with 14 bases between the two ends. The CDR3 is CSWRGLGNTEAFF. Written as DNA, the CDR3 is TGCAGCTGGCGGGGGCTGGGGAACACTGAAGCTTTCTTT.

This clone came up a few times. The gene calls are TRBV18 and TRBJ2-7; D may be TRBD1 (5 bases). Germline loops: CDR1 KGHSH, CDR2 LQKENI. The CDR3 extends over 14 amino acids. V lost 3 bases, J lost 1 base, and 10 bases lay in between. The CDR3 protein is CASSPARASYEQYF. CDR3 nucleotide sequence: TGTGCCAGCTCACCTGCCAGGGCATCCTACGAGCAGTACTTC. The complete variable domain, with remaining parts taken from reference TRBV18 and TRBJ2-7, reads NAGVMQNPRHLVRRRGQEARLRCSPMKGHSHVYWYRQLPEEGLKFMVYLQKENIIDESGMPKERFSAEFPKEGPSILRIQQVVRGDSAAYFCASSPARASYEQYFGPGTRLTVT.

This clone was seen many times. The chain carries TRBV10-1 and TRBJ2-1; 8 bases are shared with TRBD1. V trimming: 2 bases; J trimming: 2 bases; junction bases outside the gene matches: 2. The germline CDR1 and CDR2 sequences are WNHNN and SYGVQD (reference sequence). The length of the CDR3 is 15 residues. The CDR3 DNA sequence: TGCGCCAGCAGTGAGGCACAGGGGGCCTACAATGAGCAGTTCTTC. It specifies CASSEAQGAYNEQFF.

The chain couples TRBV19 to TRBJ1-3; tentative D call: TRBD1 (5 bases). The germline gives CDR1 LNHDA, CDR2 SQIVND (reference sequence). This CDR3 is 13 amino acids long. V lost 7 bases, J lost 7 bases, and 14 bases lay in between. CDR3 loop: CASKYRNLNTIYF. The CDR3 DNA sequence: TGTGCCAGTAAATACAGGAATCTTAACACCATATATTTT. Filled out from reference TRBV19 and TRBJ1-3, the complete variable domain reads DGGITQSPKYLFRKEGQNVTLSCEQNLNHDAMYWYRQDPGQGLRLIYYSQIVNDFQKGDIAEGYSVSREKKESFPLTVTSAQKNPTAFYLCASKYRNLNTIYFGEGSWLTVV.

CDR3 coding DNA: TGTGCCAGCAGGTTGACAGGGGGGTTGGTCGAGCAGTACTTC. Its translation: CASRLTGGLVEQYF. The genes are TRBV2 and TRBJ2-7, with 9 bases lining up with TRBD1. Germline CDR1 reads SNHLY; CDR2 reads FYNNEI. The CDR3 has 14 residues. Trimming cost V 6 bases and J 6 bases; bases outside gene matches: 9.

The rearrangement uses TRBV9 and TRBJ2-3, with 8 bases matching TRBD1. V gave up 4 bases and J gave up 3 bases; unmatched junction bases: 4. The length of the CDR3 is 14 residues. Germline CDR1 and CDR2: SGDLS and YYNGEE. The CDR3 here is CASSFGQGTDTQYF. As DNA, the CDR3 is TGTGCCAGCAGCTTTGGACAGGGAACAGATACGCAGTATTTT. The variable domain in full, with the rest retrieved from reference TRBV9 and TRBJ2-3, is DSGVTQTPKHLITATGQRVTLRCSPRSGDLSVYWYQQSLDQGLQFLIQYYNGEERAKGNILERFSAQQFPDLHSELNLSSLELGDSALYFCASSFGQGTDTQYFGPGTRLTVL.

V and J are TRBV7-9 and TRBJ2-3; tentative D call: TRBD2 (6 bases). Germline V gene data show CDR1 as SEHNR and CDR2 as FQNEAQ (reference sequence). This CDR3 has 15 residues. Deletions cut 3 bases from V and 4 bases from J, with 14 bases between. The CDR3 spells CASSFLSGDSDTQYF. CDR3 nucleotide sequence: TGTGCCAGCAGCTTCCTTAGCGGAGACTCAGATACGCAGTATTTT.

The gene calls are TRBV27 and TRBJ1-6; 8 bases agree with TRBD1. The germline gives CDR1 MNHEY, CDR2 SMNVEV (reference sequence). The V segment lost 5 bases and the J segment 2 bases; nucleotides outside the gene matches: 5. This CDR3 is 16 amino acids long. Here the CDR3 reads CASSPRQGTYNSPLHF. Written as DNA, the CDR3 is TGTGCCAGCAGTCCGCGACAGGGGACCTATAATTCACCCCTCCACTTT.